Described below is a single T cell receptor (beta chain) sequence and its context. TCRdb itself ran the 5' RACE reads through MiXCR, one entry per CDR3 protein. The sample consists of about 470,000 distinct CDR3 sequences, approximately 23% of them appearing once. The data originate from a study of T-cell memory formation after mild COVID-19. Germline V gene data show CDR1 as SGHRS and CDR2 as YFSETQ. V dropped 4 bases and J dropped 6; count of bases not matched to a gene: 4. The CDR3 consists of 13 residues. The sample comprised PBMCs or a T cell subset sorted from them (not recorded which). This chain links TRBV5-1 with TRBJ2-7; 10 bases are shared with TRBD1. This receptor was taken from an adult woman who had mild COVID-19 (a few samples of this study predate the infection). Cell type and time point are not known. CDR3 in amino acids: CASSQGQGFEQYF. CDR3 nucleotide sequence: TGCGCCAGCAGCCAGGGACAGGGGTTCGAGCAGTACTTC.